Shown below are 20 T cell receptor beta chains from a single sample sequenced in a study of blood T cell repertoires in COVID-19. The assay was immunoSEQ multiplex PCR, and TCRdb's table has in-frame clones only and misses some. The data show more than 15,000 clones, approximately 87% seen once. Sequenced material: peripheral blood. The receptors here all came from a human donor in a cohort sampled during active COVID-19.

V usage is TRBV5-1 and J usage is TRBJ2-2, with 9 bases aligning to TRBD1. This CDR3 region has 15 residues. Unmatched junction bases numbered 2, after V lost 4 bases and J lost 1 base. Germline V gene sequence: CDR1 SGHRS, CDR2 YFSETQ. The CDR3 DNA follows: TGCGCCAGCAGCCTGGGACAGGGGAACACCGGGGAGCTGTTTTTT. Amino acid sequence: CASSLGQGNTGELFF.

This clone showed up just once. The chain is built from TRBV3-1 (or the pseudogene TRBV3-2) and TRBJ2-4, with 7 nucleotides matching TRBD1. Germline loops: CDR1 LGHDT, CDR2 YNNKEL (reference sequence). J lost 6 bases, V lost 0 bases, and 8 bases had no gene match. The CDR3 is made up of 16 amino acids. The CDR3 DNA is TGTGCCAGCAGCCAAGAAAGGACAGGAAGGGGAAACATTCAGTACTTC. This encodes CASSQERTGRGNIQYF.

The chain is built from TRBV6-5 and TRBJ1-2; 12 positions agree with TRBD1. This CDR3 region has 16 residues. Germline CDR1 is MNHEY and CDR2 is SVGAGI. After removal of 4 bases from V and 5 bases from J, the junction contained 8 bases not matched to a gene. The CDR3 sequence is CASSSSGQGAWYGYTF. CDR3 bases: TGTGCCAGCAGTTCCTCGGGACAGGGGGCATGGTATGGCTACACCTTC.

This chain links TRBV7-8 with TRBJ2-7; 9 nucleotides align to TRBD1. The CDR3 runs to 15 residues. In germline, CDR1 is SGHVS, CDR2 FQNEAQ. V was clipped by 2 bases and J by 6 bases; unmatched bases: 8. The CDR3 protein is CASSLRTGAVGEQYF. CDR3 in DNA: TGTGCCAGCAGCTTACGGACAGGGGCAGTCGGCGAGCAGTACTTC. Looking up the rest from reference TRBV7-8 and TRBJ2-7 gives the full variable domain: GAGVSQSPRYKVAKRGQDVALRCDPISGHVSLFWYQQALGQGPEFLTYFQNEAQLDKSGLPSDRFFAERPEGSVSTLKIQRTQQEDSAVYLCASSLRTGAVGEQYFGPGTRLTVT.

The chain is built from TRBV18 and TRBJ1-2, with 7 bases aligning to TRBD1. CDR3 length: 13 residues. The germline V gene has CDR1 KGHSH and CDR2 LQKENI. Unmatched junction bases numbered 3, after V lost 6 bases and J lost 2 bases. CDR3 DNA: TGTGCCAGCTCGCCGGGACAGAACTATGGCTACACCTTC. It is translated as CASSPGQNYGYTF.

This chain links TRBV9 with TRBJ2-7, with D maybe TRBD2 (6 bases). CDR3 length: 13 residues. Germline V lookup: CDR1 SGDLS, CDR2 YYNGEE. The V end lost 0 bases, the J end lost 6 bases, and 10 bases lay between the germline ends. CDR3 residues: CASSVAVGGEQYF. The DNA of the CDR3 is TGTGCCAGCAGCGTAGCCGTCGGGGGCGAGCAGTACTTC.

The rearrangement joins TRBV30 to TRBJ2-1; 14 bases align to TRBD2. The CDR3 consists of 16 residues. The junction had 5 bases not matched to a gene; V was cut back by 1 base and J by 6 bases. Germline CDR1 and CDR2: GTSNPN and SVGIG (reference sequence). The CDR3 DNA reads TGTGCCTGGAGTGGGACCGGACTAGCGGGAGGCAATGAGCAGTTCTTC. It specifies CAWSGTGLAGGNEQFF.

CDR3 loop: CASSPPSGGGSYEQYF. For the CDR3, the DNA is TGTGCCAGCTCACCACCGTCCGGGGGAGGCTCCTACGAGCAGTACTTC. The rearrangement joins TRBV18 to TRBJ2-7; tentatively, D is TRBD2 (6 bases). CDR3 length: 16 residues. Germline V gene data show CDR1 as KGHSH and CDR2 as LQKENI. V lost 0 bases and J lost 0, with 12 bases in between.

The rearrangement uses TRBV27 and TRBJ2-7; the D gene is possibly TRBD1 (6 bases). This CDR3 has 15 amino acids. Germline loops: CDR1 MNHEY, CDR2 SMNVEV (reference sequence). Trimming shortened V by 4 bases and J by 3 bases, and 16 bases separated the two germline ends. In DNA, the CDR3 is TGTGCCAGCAGTTGGGACAAAAAAGGGTTCTACGAGCAGTACTTC. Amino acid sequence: CASSWDKKGFYEQYF.

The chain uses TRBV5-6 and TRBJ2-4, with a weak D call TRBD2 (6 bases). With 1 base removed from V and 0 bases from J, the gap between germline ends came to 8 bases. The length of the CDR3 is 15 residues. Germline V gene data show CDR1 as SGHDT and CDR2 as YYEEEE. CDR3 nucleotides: TGTGCCAGCAGCTTGACGGGAGAAGCCAAAAACATTCAGTACTTC. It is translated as CASSLTGEAKNIQYF.

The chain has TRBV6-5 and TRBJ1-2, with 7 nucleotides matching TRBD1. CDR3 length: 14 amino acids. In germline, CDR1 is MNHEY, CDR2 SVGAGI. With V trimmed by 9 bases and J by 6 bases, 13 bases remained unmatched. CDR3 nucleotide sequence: TGTGCCAGTGTGGCCCGACAGGGCTATAATGGCTACACCTTC. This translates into CASVARQGYNGYTF.

The chain's CDR3 is CASSQGGQGANYGYTF. CDR3 nucleotide sequence: TGTGCCAGCAGCCAAGGGGGCCAGGGGGCGAACTATGGCTACACCTTC. The rearrangement joins TRBV3-1 (or the pseudogene TRBV3-2) to TRBJ1-2; 8 bases are a match to TRBD1. V trimming: 1 base; J trimming: 2 bases; junction bases outside the gene matches: 6. In germline, CDR1 is LGHDT, CDR2 YNNKEL (reference sequence). There are 16 residues in the CDR3.

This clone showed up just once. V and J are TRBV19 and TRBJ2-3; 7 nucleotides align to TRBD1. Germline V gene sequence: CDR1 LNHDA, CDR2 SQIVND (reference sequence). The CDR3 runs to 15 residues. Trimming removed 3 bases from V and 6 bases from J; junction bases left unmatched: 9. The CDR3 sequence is CASSIEGAGFDTQYF. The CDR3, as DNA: TGTGCCAGTAGTATCGAGGGGGCGGGTTTTGATACGCAGTATTTT.

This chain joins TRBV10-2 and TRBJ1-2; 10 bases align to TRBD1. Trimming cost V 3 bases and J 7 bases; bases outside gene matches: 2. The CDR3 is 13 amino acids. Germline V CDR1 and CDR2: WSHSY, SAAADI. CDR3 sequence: CASSEGTGVGYTF. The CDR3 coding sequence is TGCGCCAGCAGTGAAGGGACAGGGGTTGGCTACACCTTC.

For the CDR3, the DNA is TGTGCCAGCAGTTCGGGACTAAACGAGCAGTACTTC. Translation: CASSSGLNEQYF. This chain connects TRBV6-5 to TRBJ2-7, with TRBD2 identical over 7 bases. The CDR3 extends over 12 amino acids. The V and J ends lost 4 bases and 5 bases, in that order; junction bases with no gene match: 2. CDR1 is MNHEY and CDR2 is SVGAGI in the germline V gene.

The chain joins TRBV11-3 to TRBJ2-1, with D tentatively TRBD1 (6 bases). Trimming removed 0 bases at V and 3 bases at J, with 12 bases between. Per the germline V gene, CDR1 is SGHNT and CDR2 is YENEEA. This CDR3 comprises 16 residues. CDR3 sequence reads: CASSLDPTGSYNEQFF. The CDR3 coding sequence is TGTGCCAGCAGCTTAGACCCCACAGGGAGCTACAATGAGCAGTTCTTC.

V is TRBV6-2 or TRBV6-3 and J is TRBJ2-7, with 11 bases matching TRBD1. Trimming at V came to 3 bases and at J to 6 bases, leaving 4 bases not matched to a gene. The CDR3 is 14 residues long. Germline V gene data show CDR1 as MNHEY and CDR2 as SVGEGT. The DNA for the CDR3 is TGTGCCAGCAGTTATATAGGACAGGGGGCCGAGCAGTACTTC. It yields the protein CASSYIGQGAEQYF.

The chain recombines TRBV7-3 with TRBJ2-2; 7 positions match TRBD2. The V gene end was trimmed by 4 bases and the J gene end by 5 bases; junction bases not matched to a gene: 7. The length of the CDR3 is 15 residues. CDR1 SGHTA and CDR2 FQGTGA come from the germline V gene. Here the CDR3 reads CASSSRFGGTGELFF. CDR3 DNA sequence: TGTGCCAGCAGCTCCCGTTTCGGGGGGACCGGGGAGCTGTTTTTT.

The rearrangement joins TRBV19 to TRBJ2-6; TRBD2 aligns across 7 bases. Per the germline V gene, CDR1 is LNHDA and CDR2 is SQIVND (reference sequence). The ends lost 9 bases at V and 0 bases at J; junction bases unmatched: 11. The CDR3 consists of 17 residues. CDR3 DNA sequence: TGTGCCAGCGATCCAGCGGGGCGAAGCTCTGGGGCCAACGTCCTGACTTTC. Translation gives CASDPAGRSSGANVLTF.

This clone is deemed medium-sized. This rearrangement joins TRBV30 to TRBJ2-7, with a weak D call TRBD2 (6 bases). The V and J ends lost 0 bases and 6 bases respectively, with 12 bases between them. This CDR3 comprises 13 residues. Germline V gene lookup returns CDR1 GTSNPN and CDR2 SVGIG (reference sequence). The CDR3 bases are TGTGCCTGGAGTGTACGGATTAGCGGCGAGCAGTACTTC. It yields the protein CAWSVRISGEQYF.